What follows are 2 T cell receptor beta chains derived from one specimen sequenced in a study of T cell responses to AZD1222 COVID-19 vaccine. Produced via immunoSEQ multiplex PCR; TCRdb's table is partial and in-frame only. The data contain 90,000 to 150,000 clones, under 95% of them singletons. The sequenced sample was peripheral blood, obtained on day 0 of AZD1222 vaccination. The receptors shown here come from an adult in good health.

J is TRBJ1-5 and V is TRBV18; 8 bases are a match to TRBD1. The CDR3 runs to 15 residues. Trimming at V came to 6 bases and at J to 11 bases, leaving 15 bases not matched to a gene. From germline, CDR1 is KGHSH and CDR2 LQKENI. The CDR3 nucleotides are TGTGCCAGCTCCCCAGGACAGGGTCATGGACTGACCCAGCATTTT. Protein: CASSPGQGHGLTQHF.

The gene calls are TRBV19 and TRBJ2-5; D ambiguous. Germline loops: CDR1 LNHDA, CDR2 SQIVND (reference sequence). This CDR3 spans 13 amino acids. The V gene lost 5 bases and the J gene lost 2 bases, with 9 bases spanning the gap. The CDR3 nucleotides read TGTGCCAGTAGTCCCAAAACTCAAGAGACCCAGTACTTC. It specifies CASSPKTQETQYF.